The 5 T cell receptor beta chains listed next were all sequenced from one sample in a study of T cells in Graves' hyperthyroidism and ophthalmopathy. Using RNA transcripts as the source, TCR beta CDR3 regions were amplified. When the TCR CDR3 underwent first-round RT-PCR, the HTBI primer set was used. Each CDR3 protein gets one entry after TCRdb re-called the multiplex PCR reads with MiXCR. Of some 620,000 distinct CDR3 sequences listed, roughly 17% are singletons. Specimen: blood. The receptors here all came from a woman in her thirties with Graves' hyperthyroidism.

The chain couples TRBV7-9 to TRBJ2-3, with 7 bases that match TRBD1. The CDR3 sequence is 15 residues long. CDR1 and CDR2 (germline): SEHNR, FQNEAQ (reference sequence). The junction had 5 bases not matched to a gene; V was cut back by 5 bases and J by 0 bases. This chain's CDR3 is CASSAPGGSTDTQYF. The CDR3 DNA sequence: TGTGCCAGCAGCGCTCCAGGGGGTAGCACAGATACGCAGTATTTT.

There are a few counts of this clonotype. This chain connects TRBV7-3 to TRBJ2-6, with unresolved D. Trimming shortened V by 2 bases and J by 4 bases, and 12 bases separated the two germline ends. The germline gives CDR1 SGHTA, CDR2 FQGTGA. CDR3 size: 16 residues. The CDR3 DNA sequence: TGTGCCAGCAGCTTAGTCGTCCCCCCCGGGGCCAACGTCCTGACTTTC. It translates to CASSLVVPPGANVLTF.

This rearrangement joins TRBV5-1 to TRBJ2-7, with D perhaps TRBD2 (5 bases). CDR1 and CDR2 (germline): SGHRS, YFSETQ. V dropped 6 bases and J dropped 0 bases, with 13 bases sitting between them. The CDR3 sequence is 14 residues long. CDR3 amino acids: CASTSGSDSYEQYF. In DNA, the CDR3 is TGCGCCAGCACATCTGGGAGCGACTCCTACGAGCAGTACTTC.

This clonotype showed up many times. This chain joins TRBV2 and TRBJ2-5, with TRBD2 as a possible D gene (5 bases). V gave up 1 base and J gave up 5 bases, with 5 bases separating them. The CDR3 covers 12 residues. Germline values: CDR1 SNHLY, CDR2 FYNNEI. CDR3 sequence: CASSEGRETQYF. DNA of the CDR3: TGTGCCAGCAGTGAAGGGAGGGAGACCCAGTACTTC.

This clonotype was observed at least ten times. The chain links TRBV28 to TRBJ1-2; D uncertain. The germline V and J ends were trimmed by 5 bases and 8 bases, with 15 bases remaining between them. CDR1 is MDHEN, CDR2 SYDVKM, per germline. This CDR3 is built from 13 residues. The CDR3 region is CASSPNYRGGYTF. The CDR3 DNA reads TGTGCCAGCAGTCCTAACTACAGAGGGGGCTACACCTTC.